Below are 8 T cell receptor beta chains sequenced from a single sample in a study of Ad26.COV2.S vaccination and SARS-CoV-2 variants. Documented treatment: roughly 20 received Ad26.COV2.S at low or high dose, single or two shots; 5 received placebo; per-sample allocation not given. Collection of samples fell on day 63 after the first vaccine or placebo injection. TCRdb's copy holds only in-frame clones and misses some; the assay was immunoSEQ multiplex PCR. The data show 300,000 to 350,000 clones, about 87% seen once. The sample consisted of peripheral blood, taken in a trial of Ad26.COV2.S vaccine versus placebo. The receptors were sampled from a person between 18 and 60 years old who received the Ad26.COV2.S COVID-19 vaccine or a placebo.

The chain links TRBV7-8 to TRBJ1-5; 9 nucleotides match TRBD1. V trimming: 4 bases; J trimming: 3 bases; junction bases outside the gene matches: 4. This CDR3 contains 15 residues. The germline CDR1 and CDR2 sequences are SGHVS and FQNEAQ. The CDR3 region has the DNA TGTGCCAGCAGCTCATACAGGGGGCTCAATCAGCCCCAGCATTTT. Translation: CASSSYRGLNQPQHF.

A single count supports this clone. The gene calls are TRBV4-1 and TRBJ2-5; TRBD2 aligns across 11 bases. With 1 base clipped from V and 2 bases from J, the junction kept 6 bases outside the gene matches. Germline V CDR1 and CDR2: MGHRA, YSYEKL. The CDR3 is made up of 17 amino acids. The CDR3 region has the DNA TGCGCCAGCAGCCAAGTAAAGGTAGCGGGGGGGCAAGAGACCCAGTACTTC. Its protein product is CASSQVKVAGGQETQYF.

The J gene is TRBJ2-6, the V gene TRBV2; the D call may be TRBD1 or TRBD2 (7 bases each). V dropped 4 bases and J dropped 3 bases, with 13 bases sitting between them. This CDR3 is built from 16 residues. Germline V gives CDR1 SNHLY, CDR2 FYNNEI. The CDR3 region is CASSGEGASGANVLTF. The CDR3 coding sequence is TGTGCCAGCAGTGGGGAGGGGGCGAGTGGGGCCAACGTCCTGACTTTC.

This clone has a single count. Here the CDR3 DNA reads TGTGCCAGCAGTTTACAGGGATGGGTCGTGGCTACCTACGAGCAGTACTTC. It specifies CASSLQGWVVATYEQYF. V and J are TRBV27 and TRBJ2-7; a weak D match, TRBD1 (5 bases). The CDR3 length is 17 residues. Trimming stripped 2 bases from V and 2 bases from J, with 19 bases between. Germline lookup yields CDR1 MNHEY and CDR2 SMNVEV (reference sequence).

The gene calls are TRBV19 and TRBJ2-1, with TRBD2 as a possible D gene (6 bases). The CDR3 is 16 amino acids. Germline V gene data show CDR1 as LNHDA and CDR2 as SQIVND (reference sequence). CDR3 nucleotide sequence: TGTGGGACTATGGGAGGTGGGACTTCCACCTGGAATGAGCAGTTCTTC. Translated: CGTMGGGTSTWNEQFF.

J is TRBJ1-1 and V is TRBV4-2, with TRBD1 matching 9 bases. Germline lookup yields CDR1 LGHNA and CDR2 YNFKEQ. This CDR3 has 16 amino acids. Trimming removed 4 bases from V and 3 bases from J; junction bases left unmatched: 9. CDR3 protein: CASSLPIDRGYTEAFF. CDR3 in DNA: TGTGCCAGCAGCCTTCCAATCGACAGGGGGTACACTGAAGCTTTCTTT.

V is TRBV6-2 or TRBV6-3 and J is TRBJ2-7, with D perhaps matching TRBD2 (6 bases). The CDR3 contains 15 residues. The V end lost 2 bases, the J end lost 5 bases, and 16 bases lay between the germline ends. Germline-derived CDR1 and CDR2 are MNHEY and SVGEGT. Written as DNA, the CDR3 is TGTGCCAGCAGTTACCGTCCGGGCCCGGGGGACGAGCAGTACTTC. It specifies CASSYRPGPGDEQYF.

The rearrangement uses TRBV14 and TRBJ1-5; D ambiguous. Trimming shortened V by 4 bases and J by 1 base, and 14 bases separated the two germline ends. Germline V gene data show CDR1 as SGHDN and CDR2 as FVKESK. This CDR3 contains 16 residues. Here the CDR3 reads CASSPQQIGSNQPQHF. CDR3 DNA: TGTGCCAGCAGCCCCCAACAAATAGGGAGCAATCAGCCCCAGCATTTT.